This TCR beta chain was recorded in a study of blood T cell repertoires in COVID-19. Germline V gene sequence: CDR1 SGHNT, CDR2 YYREEE (reference sequence). The CDR3 totals 16 residues. V trimming: 4 bases; J trimming: 4 bases; junction bases outside the gene matches: 10. How the authors handled the data: Amplification with reference gene primers provided the estimates of nucleated cell counts. TCRdb keeps only in-frame clones here, not all; method: immunoSEQ multiplex PCR. V and J calls and clone size are as listed in that table; D and trimming were resolved from the DNA. The repertoire holds about 52,000 clones, with about four fifths as singletons.

The chain carries TRBV5-4 and TRBJ1-5; 8 bases are shared with TRBD1. Sequencing was done on a sample of peripheral blood. This clonotype originated in a woman older than 75 with COVID-19, enrolled during active disease. The CDR3 DNA is TGTGCCAGCAGCCGCGGAGGACAGGGCAGTAATCAGCCCCAGCATTTT. Amino acids: CASSRGGQGSNQPQHF.